This T cell receptor beta chain was captured by sequencing in a study of shared clonotypes between healthy human individuals. V was cut by 3 bases and J by 7 bases, with 14 bases left in between. Germline V CDR1 and CDR2: PRHDT, FYEKMQ (reference sequence). This CDR3 has 14 residues. This table comes from immunoSEQ multiplex PCR, and its TCRdb copy is limited to in-frame clones, with some not included. This table has about 380,000 clones, approximately 97% appearing once. The genes are TRBV13 and TRBJ2-3, with D possibly TRBD1 on 5 matching bases. The sample comprised memory CD8+ T cells sorted from blood. The sample's subset: CD45RO+ cells pooled with CCR7-negative TemRA cells. The receptor was isolated from a man aged 25-45 years in good health. DNA of the CDR3: TGTGCCAGCAGCTTTGGCCAGGGAATACATACGCAGTATTTT. It specifies CASSFGQGIHTQYF.